The rows below give T cell receptor beta chains drawn from one sample of a study of cytomegalovirus exposure and HLA in healthy donors. The method was immunoSEQ multiplex PCR; TCRdb's version includes in-frame clones alone and lacks a portion of them. Among 150,000 to 200,000 clones, more than 70% were seen once, and the ten largest hold more than 1.1%. Input material: PBMCs. Receptors were obtained from a woman younger than 35 in good health and CMV-seronegative. CDR3s include the opening cysteine and the closing phenylalanine or tryptophan. Each record gives: J gene, V gene, clone size, D gene, CDR3 protein, CDR3 DNA. A D gene is named only where the DNA matches it firmly. Clone size is not always given. Where it is, it says once, few, many or a class for expanded clones.

J: TRBJ1-3; V: TRBV27; size: .; D: TRBD1; CDR3: CASSLNQGARGNTIYF; DNA: TGTGCCAGCAGCCTAAATCAGGGGGCCCGTGGAAACACCATATATTTT
J: TRBJ1-3; V: TRBV7-8; size: .; D: .; CDR3: CASSSGLSSGNTIYF; DNA: TGTGCCAGCAGCTCGGGACTCTCCTCTGGAAACACCATATATTTT
J: TRBJ2-5; V: TRBV5-6; size: .; D: .; CDR3: CASRPTAGTQETQYF; DNA: TGTGCCAGCAGACCAACCGCCGGGACACAGGAGACCCAGTACTTC
J: TRBJ2-3; V: TRBV28; size: .; D: .; CDR3: CASSLWRDTQYF; DNA: TGTGCCAGCAGTTTATGGAGAGATACGCAGTATTTT
J: TRBJ2-2; V: TRBV25-1; size: .; D: TRBD1; CDR3: CASSVRTGGSGELFF; DNA: TGTGCCAGCAGTGTACGTACAGGGGGCTCCGGGGAGCTGTTTTTT
J: TRBJ2-7; V: TRBV18; size: .; D: .; CDR3: CASSPGAGPAYEQYF; DNA: TGTGCCAGCTCACCAGGGGCGGGGCCCGCCTACGAGCAGTACTTC
J: TRBJ1-1; V: TRBV4-1; size: .; D: TRBD1; CDR3: CASSPGRGRGHTEAFF; DNA: TGCGCCAGCAGCCCAGGTCGAGGAAGGGGGCACACTGAAGCTTTCTTT
J: TRBJ2-3; V: TRBV19; size: once; D: .; CDR3: CASSIKGQGKGTQYF; DNA: TGTGCCAGTAGTATTAAGGGTCAGGGGAAAGGTACGCAGTATTTT
J: TRBJ1-1; V: TRBV2; size: .; D: TRBD1; CDR3: CARIRLFMGQGNTEAFF; DNA: TGTGCCAGAATACGTCTTTTTATGGGACAGGGGAACACTGAAGCTTTCTTT
J: TRBJ1-5; V: TRBV2; size: .; D: .; CDR3: CASSEQGSNQPQHF; DNA: TGTGCCAGCAGTGAACAGGGTAGCAATCAGCCCCAGCATTTT
J: TRBJ1-2; V: TRBV18; size: .; D: TRBD1; CDR3: CASSPGTGHGYTF; DNA: TGTGCCAGCTCACCCGGGACAGGGCACGGCTACACCTTC
J: TRBJ1-2; V: TRBV10-3; size: .; D: .; CDR3: CAISEGRGYGYTF; DNA: TGTGCCATCAGTGAGGGACGGGGTTATGGCTACACCTTC
J: TRBJ2-3; V: TRBV5-1; size: .; D: .; CDR3: CASMLAWADTQYF; DNA: TGCGCCAGCATGCTAGCCTGGGCAGATACGCAGTATTTT
J: TRBJ2-1; V: TRBV18; size: .; D: TRBD1; CDR3: CASSPDRGIYNEQFF; DNA: TGTGCCAGCTCACCGGACAGGGGGATATACAATGAGCAGTTCTTC
J: TRBJ2-7; V: TRBV11-2; size: .; D: TRBD2; CDR3: CASSLELYTSGSYEQYF; DNA: TGTGCCAGCAGCTTGGAACTATATACTAGCGGGAGCTACGAGCAGTACTTC
J: TRBJ2-5; V: TRBV30; size: .; D: TRBD2; CDR3: CAWSPRLAGGQETQYF; DNA: TGTGCCTGGAGTCCTAGGCTAGCGGGAGGTCAAGAGACCCAGTACTTC
J: TRBJ1-3; V: TRBV19; size: .; D: .; CDR3: CASSTLGAGAIFSGNTIYF; DNA: TGTGCCAGTAGCACCTTAGGGGCAGGGGCGATCTTCTCTGGAAACACCATATATTTT
J: TRBJ1-2; V: TRBV5-1; size: .; D: .; CDR3: CASSLGEPGVPYGYTF; DNA: TGCGCCAGCAGCTTGGGCGAACCAGGGGTACCCTATGGCTACACCTTC
J: TRBJ1-6; V: TRBV19; size: .; D: .; CDR3: CASSIRGHYNSPLHF; DNA: TGTGCCAGTAGTATCAGGGGACATTATAATTCACCCCTCCACTTT
J: TRBJ2-2; V: TRBV7-8; size: .; D: TRBD2; CDR3: CASSLDSGRAGTGELFF; DNA: TGTGCCAGCAGCTTAGATTCCGGGAGGGCGGGGACCGGGGAGCTGTTTTTT
J: TRBJ2-3; V: TRBV5-1; size: .; D: .; CDR3: CASTLGGAEVGTQYF; DNA: TGCGCCAGCACCCTGGGGGGGGCGGAAGTTGGTACGCAGTATTTT
J: TRBJ1-2; V: TRBV19; size: .; D: .; CDR3: CASSIGAQVLYGYTF; DNA: TGTGCCAGTAGTATAGGGGCTCAGGTCCTCTATGGCTACACCTTC
J: TRBJ2-1; V: TRBV2; size: .; D: .; CDR3: CASGGDGTSAFF; DNA: TGTGCCAGCGGGGGGGATGGGACATCAGCGTTCTTC
J: TRBJ1-1; V: TRBV6-5; size: .; D: .; CDR3: CASSSGERNTEAFF; DNA: TGTGCCAGCAGTTCGGGAGAAAGGAACACTGAAGCTTTCTTT
J: TRBJ1-4; V: TRBV5-1; size: once; D: TRBD1; CDR3: CASSYNRGSNEKLFF; DNA: TGCGCCAGCAGCTACAACAGGGGCTCCAATGAAAAACTGTTTTTT
J: TRBJ1-1; V: TRBV27; size: .; D: TRBD1; CDR3: CASSLDGTGHTEAFF; DNA: TGTGCCAGCAGCCTAGACGGGACAGGGCACACTGAAGCTTTCTTT
J: TRBJ1-1; V: TRBV30; size: once; D: .; CDR3: CAWMEDSRGTEAFF; DNA: TGTGCCTGGATGGAGGACTCCAGGGGCACTGAAGCTTTCTTT
J: TRBJ2-5; V: TRBV7-2; size: .; D: .; CDR3: CASSRSIQQIETQYF; DNA: TGTGCCAGCAGCAGGAGTATCCAACAAATCGAGACCCAGTACTTC
J: TRBJ2-1; V: TRBV11-2; size: once; D: .; CDR3: CASSLDLQSSYNEQFF; DNA: TGTGCCAGCAGCTTAGATCTACAGAGCTCCTACAATGAGCAGTTCTTC